This TCR beta chain originates from a study of metastatic and nonmetastatic thyroid tumors. About the research overall: The authors compared repertoires across blood and tumor or nodule tissue from malignant and benign thyroid patients. Findings and limits, study-wide: Benign nodules reportedly had significantly lower TCR beta diversity than malignant thyroid tumors in blood and tumor.

In its sample, this clone was seen many times. Its matching antigen is unknown. Not a single patient had been given any form of treatment at any point before undergoing thyroid surgery. Study processing details: Building a distant-metastasis classifier for papillary thyroid cancer drew on CDR3 differences across clinicopathological groups. Using MiXCR, TCRdb re-called clones from the PCR reads. None of the V and J calls come from the authors' own analysis; TCRdb made them. The sample records about 92,000 clones, 14% to 15% being singletons. This CDR3 contains 15 residues. Germline V CDR1 and CDR2: LNHDA, SQIVND (reference sequence). The V segment lost 0 bases and the J segment 3 bases; nucleotides outside the gene matches: 2.

This TCR was sampled from a female donor with papillary thyroid cancer or a benign thyroid nodule (not recorded which). Some clones in this sample may be carry-over from other donors' samples. The source material was blood. This chain connects TRBV19 to TRBJ1-5, with 7 bases that match TRBD1. CDR3 sequence: CASSIEGQHNQPQHF. As DNA, the CDR3 is TGTGCCAGTAGTATAGAGGGACAGCACAATCAGCCCCAGCATTTT. The full variable domain, with the rest looked up from reference TRBV19 and TRBJ1-5, is DGGITQSPKYLFRKEGQNVTLSCEQNLNHDAMYWYRQDPGQGLRLIYYSQIVNDFQKGDIAEGYSVSREKKESFPLTVTSAQKNPTAFYLCASSIEGQHNQPQHFGDGTRLSIL.